This TCR beta chain was identified during a study of Graves' ophthalmopathy and Graves' hyperthyroidism. About the research overall: The blood sample was drawn at first diagnosis and before any treatment.

This clonotype was counted ten times or more. Trimming left V 0 bases short and J 12 bases short, with 15 bases between. The CDR3 covers 15 residues. Germline loops: CDR1 LNHNV, CDR2 YYDKDF (reference sequence). For donors with ophthalmopathy, the disease showed moderate-to-severe activity, reached CAS ≥3 and NOSPECS ≥4, and had lasted under 3 months. Diagnostic conclusions were grounded in clinical symptoms, serum thyroxine, TRAb, thyroid ultrasound and orbital computed tomography. TCR beta CDR3 amplification used RNA transcripts. The first-round RT-PCR employed HTBI primers together with the Qiagen OneStep RT-PCR kit. A multiplex PCR was then performed as the second round. TCRdb redid the calling of the multiplex PCR reads with MiXCR, one entry per CDR3 protein. Among about 740,000 distinct CDR3 sequences listed, roughly 41% were seen once.

The sequence came from an adult man with Graves' ophthalmopathy. Sequenced input: peripheral blood. This sequence joins TRBV15 and TRBJ2-6, with D perhaps being TRBD1 or TRBD2 (5 bases each). CDR3 sequence reads: CATSRDRGTGGVLTF. In DNA, the CDR3 is TGTGCCACCAGCAGAGATCGAGGGACGGGTGGCGTCCTGACTTTC.